This TCR beta chain was recovered during a study of T-cell reconstitution after alpha-beta-depleted transplantation in children. The study's findings and limits: A year post-transplant, T-cell counts and diversity derived mostly from newly produced T cells.

Germline CDR1 reads SGHTA; CDR2 reads FQGNSA. V dropped 7 bases and J dropped 0 bases, with 21 bases sitting between them. This CDR3 is 17 amino acids long. Concerning this clonotype itself: Antigen specificity is unknown.

During its preparation, the TCRbeta library received unique molecular identifiers. TCRdb called the PCR reads again in MiXCR, with one record for every CDR3 protein. The sample has hundreds of thousands of distinct CDR3 sequences; about 23% are singletons. The rearrangement links TRBV7-2 to TRBJ1-1; D is perhaps TRBD1 (6 bases). This receptor was taken from a boy in the first two years of life who had a stem cell transplant for acute myeloid leukemia, so the T cells may come from the graft donor. This specimen consisted of PBMCs, mostly from graft donor cells, obtained 360 days after TCRalphabeta/CD19-depleted stem cell transplant. CDR3 sequence reads: CASTHRMRQDMNTEAFF. The CDR3 region has the DNA TGTGCCAGCACCCACAGGATGAGACAGGACATGAACACTGAAGCTTTCTTT. The full variable domain, with the rest looked up from reference TRBV7-2 and TRBJ1-1, is GAGVSQSPSNKVTEKGKDVELRCDPISGHTALYWYRQSLGQGLEFLIYFQGNSAPDKSGLPSDRFSAERTGGSVSTLTIQRTQQEDSAVYLCASTHRMRQDMNTEAFFGQGTRLTVV.